These 17 T cell receptor beta chains were sequenced from one sample in a study of graft-versus-host responses after intestinal transplantation. TCRdb's copy holds only in-frame clones and misses some; the assay was immunoSEQ multiplex PCR. This table holds 75,000 to 95,000 clones, 85% to 95% found once. Antigen specificity for these receptors is unknown. The input for sequencing was unstimulated CD8+ T cells sorted from spleen or lymph node cells, taken before intestinal transplant. These receptors all stem from a human donor who received an intestinal transplant.

The chain couples TRBV7-9 to TRBJ2-3; 7 nucleotides align to TRBD1. The CDR3 runs 16 residues. V was clipped by 4 bases and J by 2 bases; unmatched bases: 9. Germline lookup yields CDR1 SEHNR and CDR2 FQNEAQ (reference sequence). The CDR3 region has the DNA TGTGCCAGCAGCTCCCCTAGACAGGGACCCACAGATACGCAGTATTTT. As protein: CASSSPRQGPTDTQYF.

The CDR3 DNA sequence: TGCGCCAGCAGCTTGGAGGCTCCCTTCCAGGGATACGGGGGACCTAATGAAAAACTGTTTTTT. This translates into CASSLEAPFQGYGGPNEKLFF. The chain uses TRBV5-1 and TRBJ1-4; D possibly corresponds to TRBD1 (5 bases). Germline V gives CDR1 SGHRS, CDR2 YFSETQ. V was pared by 0 bases and J by 3 bases, with 27 bases between. CDR3 size: 21 residues. The whole variable domain, filled in from reference TRBV5-1 and TRBJ1-4, reads KAGVTQTPRYLIKTRGQQVTLSCSPISGHRSVSWYQQTPGQGLQFLFEYFSETQRNKGNFPGRFSGRQFSNSRSEMNVSTLELGDSALYLCASSLEAPFQGYGGPNEKLFFGSGTQLSVL.

The genes are TRBV11-2 and TRBJ2-1; D not resolved. CDR3 size: 15 residues. The V and J ends lost 0 bases and 4 bases respectively, with 10 bases between them. CDR1 and CDR2 from the germline V gene are SGHAT and FQNNGV. The CDR3 region has the DNA TGTGCCAGCAGCTTAGATATGAGTTCTTACAATGAGCAGTTCTTC. Encoded protein: CASSLDMSSYNEQFF.

The chain has TRBV7-9 and TRBJ1-1; tentatively, D is TRBD1 (5 bases). The CDR3 length is 15 residues. Trimming took off 5 bases at V and 0 bases at J, with 13 bases between the two ends. CDR1 is SEHNR and CDR2 is FQNEAQ in the germline V gene (reference sequence). The CDR3 here is CASSRGEGLNTEAFF. In DNA form, the CDR3 reads TGTGCCAGCAGCCGGGGGGAAGGGCTGAACACTGAAGCTTTCTTT.

This clone has a single count. The chain couples TRBV7-9 to TRBJ1-1, with a tentative D call TRBD1 (6 bases). The germline CDR1 and CDR2 sequences are SEHNR and FQNEAQ (reference sequence). The CDR3 runs to 15 residues. V was cut by 1 base and J by 1 base, with 10 bases left in between. The CDR3 loop is CASSLGQGKNTEAFF. CDR3 nucleotide sequence: TGTGCCAGCAGCTTAGGGCAGGGGAAGAACACTGAAGCTTTCTTT.

This clone was observed once. The chain has TRBV11-3 and TRBJ2-7, with D tentatively TRBD2 (5 bases). The CDR3 has 13 amino acids. CDR1 SGHNT and CDR2 YENEEA come from the germline V gene. V was shortened by 4 bases and J by 4 bases, with 11 bases between the two germline ends. CDR3 residues: CASSSGYPYEQYF. Here the CDR3 DNA reads TGTGCCAGCAGCTCGGGGTATCCTTACGAGCAGTACTTC.

The V call is TRBV19, the J call TRBJ2-2, with D perhaps TRBD1 (5 bases). V lost 0 bases and J 8 bases, leaving 10 bases between the germline ends. CDR1 is LNHDA and CDR2 is SQIVND in the germline V gene (reference sequence). The CDR3 length is 14 residues. Here the CDR3 reads CASSIEGVGGELFF. CDR3 DNA: TGTGCCAGTAGTATAGAAGGGGTCGGAGGGGAGCTGTTTTTT.

The rearrangement links TRBV7-8 to TRBJ2-7, with TRBD1 identical over 7 bases. Germline trimming cut 5 bases from V and 3 bases from J; bases unmatched to any gene: 4. In germline, CDR1 is SGHVS, CDR2 FQNEAQ. This CDR3 has 13 residues. The CDR3 region is CASSADRVYEQYF. CDR3 DNA: TGTGCCAGCAGCGCCGACAGGGTCTACGAGCAGTACTTC.

This sequence joins TRBV6-6 and TRBJ2-1; 9 bases line up with TRBD2. The CDR3 runs 16 residues. Germline CDR1 is MNHNY and CDR2 is SVGAGI (reference sequence). V lost 0 bases to trimming and J lost 1 base; unmatched junction nucleotides: 1. CDR3 sequence: CASSYSLAGSYNEQFF. The CDR3 DNA reads as TGTGCCAGCAGTTACTCTCTAGCGGGGTCCTACAATGAGCAGTTCTTC.

This chain joins TRBV9 and TRBJ1-2, with 9 bases matching TRBD1. V was pared by 5 bases and J by 6 bases, with 5 bases of the junction left unmatched. Germline V gene lookup returns CDR1 SGDLS and CDR2 YYNGEE. CDR3 size: 13 residues. The CDR3 bases are TGTGCCAGCAGGCCACAGGGGGCGGATGGCTACACCTTC. Its translation: CASRPQGADGYTF.

The chain joins TRBV19 to TRBJ2-1; 12 bases agree with TRBD2. After removal of 3 bases from V and 5 bases from J, the junction contained 5 bases not matched to a gene. The CDR3 is 16 residues long. Looked up from germline, CDR1 is LNHDA and CDR2 is SQIVND (reference sequence). Here the CDR3 DNA reads TGTGCCAGTAGTATTCGACTAGCGGGGGTAAACAATGAGCAGTTCTTC. Protein sequence: CASSIRLAGVNNEQFF. The full variable domain, in which reference TRBV19 and TRBJ2-1 provide the parts outside the CDR3, is DGGITQSPKYLFRKEGQNVTLSCEQNLNHDAMYWYRQDPGQGLRLIYYSQIVNDFQKGDIAEGYSVSREKKESFPLTVTSAQKNPTAFYLCASSIRLAGVNNEQFFGPGTRLTVL.

The chain combines TRBV4-1 with TRBJ2-1; TRBD2 agrees at 8 bases. The CDR3 totals 15 residues. Germline trimming cut 3 bases from V and 6 bases from J; bases unmatched to any gene: 7. Germline assignment: CDR1 MGHRA and CDR2 YSYEKL. The CDR3 spells CASSHAGGAPNEQFF. The DNA for the CDR3 is TGCGCCAGCAGCCACGCCGGGGGGGCCCCCAATGAGCAGTTCTTC.

The chain employs TRBV19 and TRBJ1-5, with D possibly TRBD1 on 5 matching bases. V lost 5 bases and J 6 bases, leaving 17 bases between the germline ends. Per germline, CDR1 LNHDA and CDR2 SQIVND (reference sequence). The CDR3 is made up of 15 amino acids. The chain's CDR3 is CASSSFSGGGQPQHF. The CDR3 coding sequence is TGTGCCAGTAGTTCTTTTAGCGGGGGAGGTCAGCCCCAGCATTTT.

This clone came up once. The CDR3 protein is CASSLVGRGMNTEAFF. CDR3 DNA: TGTGCCAGCAGCTTAGTTGGGAGAGGTATGAACACTGAAGCTTTCTTT. The chain links TRBV11-3 to TRBJ1-1; D remains unclear. Germline assignment: CDR1 SGHNT and CDR2 YENEEA. V lost 1 base and J 0 bases, leaving 12 bases between the germline ends. CDR3 size: 16 residues.

The chain is built from TRBV19 and TRBJ2-4; TRBD1 aligns across 7 bases. The CDR3 loop spans 19 amino acids. Germline CDR1 and CDR2: LNHDA and SQIVND (reference sequence). The junction had 18 bases not matched to a gene; V was cut back by 7 bases and J by 0 bases. CDR3 amino acids: CASNDPHEGTDLAKNIQYF. In nucleotides, the CDR3 is TGTGCCAGTAATGACCCCCATGAAGGGACAGACCTAGCCAAAAACATTCAGTACTTC.

This clone was found once. The chain links TRBV7-9 to TRBJ2-7; 8 positions match TRBD1. This CDR3 contains 15 residues. The germline V gene encodes CDR1 SEHNR and CDR2 FQNEAQ (reference sequence). The V and J ends lost 5 bases and 6 bases, in that order; junction bases with no gene match: 12. CDR3 loop: CASSLNPGGAVEQYF. Written as DNA, the CDR3 is TGTGCCAGCAGCCTTAATCCAGGGGGCGCGGTCGAGCAGTACTTC.

The chain is built from TRBV27 and TRBJ2-2; a possible D gene is TRBD1 (6 bases). Germline loops: CDR1 MNHEY, CDR2 SMNVEV (reference sequence). This CDR3 has 13 residues. V was pared by 9 bases and J by 4 bases, with 12 bases between. The CDR3 bases are TGTGCCAGTAAACAGGGTTTCACCGGGGAGCTGTTTTTT. Its translation: CASKQGFTGELFF.